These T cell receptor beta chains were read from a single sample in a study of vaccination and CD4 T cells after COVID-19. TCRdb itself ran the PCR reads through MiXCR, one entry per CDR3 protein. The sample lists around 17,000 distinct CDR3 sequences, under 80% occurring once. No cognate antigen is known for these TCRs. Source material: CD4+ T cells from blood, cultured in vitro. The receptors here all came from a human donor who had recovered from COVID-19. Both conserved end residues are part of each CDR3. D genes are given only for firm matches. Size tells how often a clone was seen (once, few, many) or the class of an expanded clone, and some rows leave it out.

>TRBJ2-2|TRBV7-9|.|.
TGTGCCAGCAGCTTGAACAGCGCGAACACCGGGGAGCTGTTTTTT
CASSLNSANTGELFF
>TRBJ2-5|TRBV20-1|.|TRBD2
TGCAGTGCTAGAGATCCTTCGGGAGGTACAAGGGAGACCCAGTACTTC
CSARDPSGGTRETQYF
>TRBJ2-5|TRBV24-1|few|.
TGTGCCACCAGTGATACAGGGAGGGGAGAGACCCAGTACTTC
CATSDTGRGETQYF
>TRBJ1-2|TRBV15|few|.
TGTGCCACCAGCAGAGATTTCGGGGGCGTCAACTCCTACACCTTC
CATSRDFGGVNSYTF
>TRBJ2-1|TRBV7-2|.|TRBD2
TGTGCCAGCAGCCCCCGGGCTAGCGGTTACAATGAGCAGTTCTTC
CASSPRASGYNEQFF
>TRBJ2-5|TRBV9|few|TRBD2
TGTGCCAGCAGCTCCGGGACTAGCGGGAGACAAGAGACCCAGTACTTC
CASSSGTSGRQETQYF
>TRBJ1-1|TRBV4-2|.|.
TGTGCCAGCAGCCAAGGGGCAGGGGCCACTGAAGCTTTCTTT
CASSQGAGATEAFF
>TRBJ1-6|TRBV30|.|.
TGTGCCTGGTGTGCGGACAGCGCCGGGTCACCCCTCCACTTT
CAWCADSAGSPLHF
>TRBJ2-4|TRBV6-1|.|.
TGTGCCAGCAGCCTAAACTCAGGGAGAAACATTCAGTACTTC
CASSLNSGRNIQYF
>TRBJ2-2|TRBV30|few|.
TGTGCCTGGAGTGTATCAGGGACCGGGGAGCTGTTTTTT
CAWSVSGTGELFF
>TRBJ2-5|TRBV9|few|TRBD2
TGTGCCAGCAGCCTACTCGGGGGGAGCCAAGAGACCCAGTACTTC
CASSLLGGSQETQYF
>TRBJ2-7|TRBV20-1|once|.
TGCAGTGCTAGAGTTGGAACCTACGAGCAGTACTTC
CSARVGTYEQYF
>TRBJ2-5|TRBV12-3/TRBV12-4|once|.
TGTGCCAGCAGTTTCCCCCGGGGGGCGGGAGAGACCCAGTACTTC
CASSFPRGAGETQYF
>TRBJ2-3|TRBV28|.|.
TGTGCCAGCAAACGGTCCACAGATACGCAGTATTTT
CASKRSTDTQYF
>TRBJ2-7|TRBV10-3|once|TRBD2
TGTGCCATCAGAGCCCCCCTAGCGGGTACATACGAGCAGTACTTC
CAIRAPLAGTYEQYF
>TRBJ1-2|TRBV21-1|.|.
TGTGCCAGCAGCGGAGGCTACACCTTC
CASSGGYTF
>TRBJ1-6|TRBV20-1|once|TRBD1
TGCAGTGCTAGGAGGGGACAGGGGTATAATTCACCCCTCCACTTT
CSARRGQGYNSPLHF
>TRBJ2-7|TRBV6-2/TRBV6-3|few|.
TGTGCCAGCGGTTCGGGACACTCCTACGAGCAGTACTTC
CASGSGHSYEQYF
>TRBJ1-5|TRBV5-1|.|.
TGCGCCAGCAGCCCGTCCGGGACTGATCAGCCCCAGCATTTT
CASSPSGTDQPQHF
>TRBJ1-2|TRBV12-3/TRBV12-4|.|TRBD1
TGTGCCAGCAGCCTGACAGGGGGCTCGAACTATGGCTACACCTTC
CASSLTGGSNYGYTF
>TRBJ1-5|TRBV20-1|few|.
TGCAGTGCTAGTACGGCGCGGGTGAATCAGCCCCAGCATTTT
CSASTARVNQPQHF
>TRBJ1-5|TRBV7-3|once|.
TGTGCCAGCAGTCTTTACCCCGGAGAGCCCCAGCATTTT
CASSLYPGEPQHF
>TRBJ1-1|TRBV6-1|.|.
TGTGCCAGCAGTGACCCTGGGAGATTGAACACTGAAGCTTTCTTT
CASSDPGRLNTEAFF
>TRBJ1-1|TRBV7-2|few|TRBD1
TGTGCCAGCAGCTTACCCCGGGACAGGGGGCTTGTGAACACTGAAGCTTTCTTT
CASSLPRDRGLVNTEAFF
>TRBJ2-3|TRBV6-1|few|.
TGTGCCAGCATCTTGGGGGACAGCACAGATACGCAGTATTTT
CASILGDSTDTQYF